This T cell receptor beta chain was identified during a study of T cells in Graves' hyperthyroidism and ophthalmopathy. Germline V gene data show CDR1 as SGHRS and CDR2 as YFSETQ. This CDR3 has 16 residues. V gave up 0 bases and J gave up 0 bases, with 11 bases separating them. The sample holds many counts of this clonotype. TCR beta CDR3 regions were amplified from RNA. First-round RT-PCR with HTBI primers amplified the TCR CDR3 region. MiXCR, run by TCRdb on the multiplex PCR reads, gives a single entry per CDR3 protein. The table includes hundreds of thousands of distinct CDR3 sequences, about 19% detected once.

This chain joins TRBV5-1 and TRBJ2-3, with D perhaps given as TRBD1 or TRBD2 (5 bases each). The sample consisted of blood. This clonotype was obtained from a woman between 45 and 65 years old with Graves' hyperthyroidism that later progressed to Graves' ophthalmopathy. The CDR3 reads CASSLEAWDSTDTQYF. In DNA form, the CDR3 reads TGCGCCAGCAGCTTGGAAGCTTGGGACAGCACAGATACGCAGTATTTT.